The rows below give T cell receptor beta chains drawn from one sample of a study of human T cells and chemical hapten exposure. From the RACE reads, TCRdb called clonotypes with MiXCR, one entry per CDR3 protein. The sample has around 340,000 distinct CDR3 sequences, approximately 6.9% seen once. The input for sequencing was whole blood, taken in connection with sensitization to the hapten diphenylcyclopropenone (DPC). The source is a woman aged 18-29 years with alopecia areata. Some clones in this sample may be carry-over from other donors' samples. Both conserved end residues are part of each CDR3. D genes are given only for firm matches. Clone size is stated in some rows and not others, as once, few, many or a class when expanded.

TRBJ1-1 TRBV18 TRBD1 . CASSQQGDNTEAFF TGTGCCAGCTCACAACAGGGGGACAACACTGAAGCTTTCTTT
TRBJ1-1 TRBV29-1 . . CSVAFTNTEAFF TGCAGCGTTGCATTTACGAACACTGAAGCTTTCTTT
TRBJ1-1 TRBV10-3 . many CAITRALNTEAFF TGTGCCATCACTAGGGCCCTGAACACTGAAGCTTTCTTT
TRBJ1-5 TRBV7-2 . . CASSLGVDRFQHF TGTGCCAGCAGCTTAGGGGTTGACAGGTTTCAGCATTTT
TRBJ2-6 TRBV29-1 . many CSVVPDGGRGANVLTF TGCAGCGTTGTACCGGACGGAGGCCGGGGGGCCAACGTCCTGACTTTC
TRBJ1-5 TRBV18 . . CASSPFGDGNQPQHF TGTGCCAGCTCACCATTCGGGGACGGCAATCAGCCCCAGCATTTT
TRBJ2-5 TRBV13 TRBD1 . CASSQAPGQQETQYF TGTGCCAGCAGCCAAGCTCCGGGACAGCAAGAGACCCAGTACTTC
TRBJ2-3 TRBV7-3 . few CASSLSNRVDTQYF TGTGCCAGCAGCTTATCGAATAGGGTAGATACGCAGTATTTT
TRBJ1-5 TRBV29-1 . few CSVGGENQPQHF TGCAGCGTTGGGGGGGAGAATCAGCCCCAGCATTTT
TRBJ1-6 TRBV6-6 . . CASSYASQEDSPLHF TGTGCCAGCAGTTACGCCAGCCAGGAGGATTCACCCCTCCACTTT
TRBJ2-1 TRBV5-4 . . CASSLAGLAQFF TGTGCCAGCAGCCTGGCCGGGTTGGCGCAGTTCTTC
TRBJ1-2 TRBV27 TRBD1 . CASYGTGVDGYTF TGTGCCAGCTACGGGACAGGGGTCGATGGCTACACCTTC
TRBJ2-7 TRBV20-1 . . CSARVGGVNEQYF TGCAGTGCTAGAGTTGGGGGTGTAAACGAGCAGTACTTC
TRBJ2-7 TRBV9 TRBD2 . CASSPGLAGGHEQYF TGTGCCAGCAGCCCGGGACTAGCGGGGGGCCACGAGCAGTACTTC
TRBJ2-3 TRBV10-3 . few CAIRGRRQGFHQDTQYF TGTGCCATCAGAGGACGGCGGCAGGGATTTCATCAAGATACGCAGTATTTT
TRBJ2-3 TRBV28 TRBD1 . CASSLVGTGGADTQYF TGTGCCAGCAGTTTAGTTGGGACAGGGGGCGCAGATACGCAGTATTTT
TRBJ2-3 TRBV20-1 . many CSARSLRGPSDTQYF TGCAGTGCTAGAAGTCTGCGGGGGCCTTCAGATACGCAGTATTTT
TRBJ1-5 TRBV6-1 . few CASRLMDSNQPQHF TGTGCCAGCAGACTGATGGATAGCAATCAGCCCCAGCATTTT
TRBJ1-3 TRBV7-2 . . CASSQNSGNTIYF TGTGCCAGCAGCCAAAACTCTGGAAACACCATATATTTT
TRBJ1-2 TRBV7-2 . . CASSLNGAATRGYGYTF TGTGCCAGCAGCTTAAATGGGGCCGCAACCCGGGGCTATGGCTACACCTTC
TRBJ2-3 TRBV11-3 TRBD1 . CASSQRQGATDTQYF TGTGCCAGCAGCCAAAGACAGGGGGCCACAGATACGCAGTATTTT
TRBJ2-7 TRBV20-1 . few CSARDLRTEIYEQYF TGCAGTGCTAGAGATCTCCGGACAGAGATCTACGAGCAGTACTTC
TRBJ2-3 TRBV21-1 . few CASSAHCMRGKGTDTQYF TGTGCCAGCAGCGCCCACTGTATGAGGGGCAAGGGCACAGATACGCAGTATTTT
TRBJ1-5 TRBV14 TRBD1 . CASSQESPPGTGRRQPQHF TGTGCCAGCAGCCAAGAATCACCCCCAGGGACAGGGAGACGCCAGCCCCAGCATTTT
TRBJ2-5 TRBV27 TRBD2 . CASSLGAGGRDETQYF TGTGCCAGCAGTTTAGGAGCGGGGGGGCGGGATGAGACCCAGTACTTC
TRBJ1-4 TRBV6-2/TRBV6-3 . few CASSSTYRISTNEKLFF TGTGCCAGCAGTTCGACATACAGGATTTCAACTAATGAAAAACTGTTTTTT
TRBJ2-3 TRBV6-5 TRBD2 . CASSRSGGAADTQYF TGTGCCAGCAGTCGAAGCGGGGGGGCGGCAGATACGCAGTATTTT
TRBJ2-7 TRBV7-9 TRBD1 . CASSFPTGGEQYF TGTGCCAGCAGCTTCCCGACAGGGGGCGAGCAGTACTTC
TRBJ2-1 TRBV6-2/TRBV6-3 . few CASSYLGRARDEQFF TGTGCCAGCAGTTACCTGGGCAGAGCTCGAGATGAGCAGTTCTTC
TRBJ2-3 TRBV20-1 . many CSAPRDTADTQYF TGCAGTGCTCCCCGGGACACAGCGGATACGCAGTATTTT
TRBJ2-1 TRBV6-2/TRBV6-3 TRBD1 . CASSYPRGDRPPYNEQFF TGTGCCAGCAGTTACCCGAGGGGGGACAGGCCCCCCTACAATGAGCAGTTCTTC
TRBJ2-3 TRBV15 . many CATSRDIRAPNTQYF TGTGCCACCAGCAGAGATATAAGGGCACCGAATACGCAGTATTTT
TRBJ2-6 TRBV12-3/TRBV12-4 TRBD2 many CASSSPGGAKAGANVLTF TGTGCCAGCAGTTCCCCGGGAGGGGCAAAGGCTGGGGCCAACGTCCTGACTTTC
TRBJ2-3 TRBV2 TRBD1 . CASSDATGGAADTQYF TGTGCCAGCAGTGACGCGACAGGGGGCGCGGCAGATACGCAGTATTTT
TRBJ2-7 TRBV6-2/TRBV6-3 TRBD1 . CASSYSTGPGGEQYF TGTGCCAGCAGTTACTCAACCGGACCAGGGGGCGAGCAGTACTTC
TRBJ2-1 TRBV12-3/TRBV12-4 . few CASSRPQYNEQFF TGTGCCAGCAGTCGACCCCAGTACAATGAGCAGTTCTTC
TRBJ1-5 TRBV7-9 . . CASSLDSEVRQPQHF TGTGCCAGCAGCCTGGACAGCGAAGTCCGTCAGCCCCAGCATTTT
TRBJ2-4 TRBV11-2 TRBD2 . CAISYVGLDGRAKNIQYF TGTGCCATCAGCTATGTGGGACTGGACGGGAGGGCCAAAAACATTCAGTACTTC
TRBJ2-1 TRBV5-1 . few CASSLGEAYNEQFF TGCGCCAGCAGCTTGGGGGAAGCCTACAATGAGCAGTTCTTC
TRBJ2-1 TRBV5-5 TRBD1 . CASRGSRDRGEQFF TGTGCCAGCAGAGGATCCCGGGACAGGGGGGAGCAGTTCTTC
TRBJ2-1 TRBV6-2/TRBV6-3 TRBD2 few CASSYARGVDEQFF TGTGCCAGCAGTTATGCGCGGGGGGTTGATGAGCAGTTCTTC
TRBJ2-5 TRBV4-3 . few CASSPHPGYQETQYF TGCGCCAGCAGCCCGCATCCCGGGTACCAAGAGACCCAGTACTTC
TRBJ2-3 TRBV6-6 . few CASSYTLPGSGIDTQYF TGTGCCAGCAGTTACACCCTCCCCGGGTCTGGAATTGATACGCAGTATTTT
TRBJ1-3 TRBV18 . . CASSPVGSGNTIYF TGTGCCAGCTCCCCGGTGGGCTCTGGAAACACCATATATTTT
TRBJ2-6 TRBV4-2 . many CASSPIGFSGANVLTF TGTGCCAGCAGCCCGATTGGATTCTCTGGGGCCAACGTCCTGACTTTC
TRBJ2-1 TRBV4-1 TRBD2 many CASSPTSGGLGEQFF TGCGCCAGCAGCCCCACTAGCGGGGGGCTTGGTGAGCAGTTCTTC
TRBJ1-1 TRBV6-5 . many CASRRGPLTEAFF TGTGCCAGCAGACGCGGCCCGCTTACTGAAGCTTTCTTT
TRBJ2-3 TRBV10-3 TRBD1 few CAIRETQGASTDTQYF TGTGCCATCAGGGAAACACAGGGGGCGAGCACAGATACGCAGTATTTT
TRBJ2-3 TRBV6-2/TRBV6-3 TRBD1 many CASSGTGNTDTQYF TGTGCCAGCAGTGGGACAGGGAACACAGATACGCAGTATTTT
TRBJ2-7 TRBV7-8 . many CASRNDRSSYEQYF TGTGCCAGCAGGAATGACAGAAGCTCCTACGAGCAGTACTTC
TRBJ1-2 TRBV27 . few CASSPGGGDWNGYTF TGTGCCAGCAGTCCAGGTGGGGGGGACTGGAATGGCTACACCTTC
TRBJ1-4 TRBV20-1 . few CSAKDSSTNEKLFF TGCAGTGCTAAGGACAGTTCAACTAATGAAAAACTGTTTTTT
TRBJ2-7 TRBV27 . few CASSLSGAGYEQYF TGTGCCAGCAGTTTATCGGGGGCCGGCTACGAGCAGTACTTC
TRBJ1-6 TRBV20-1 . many CSASAGNSPLHF TGCAGTGCTAGTGCGGGTAATTCACCCCTCCACTTT